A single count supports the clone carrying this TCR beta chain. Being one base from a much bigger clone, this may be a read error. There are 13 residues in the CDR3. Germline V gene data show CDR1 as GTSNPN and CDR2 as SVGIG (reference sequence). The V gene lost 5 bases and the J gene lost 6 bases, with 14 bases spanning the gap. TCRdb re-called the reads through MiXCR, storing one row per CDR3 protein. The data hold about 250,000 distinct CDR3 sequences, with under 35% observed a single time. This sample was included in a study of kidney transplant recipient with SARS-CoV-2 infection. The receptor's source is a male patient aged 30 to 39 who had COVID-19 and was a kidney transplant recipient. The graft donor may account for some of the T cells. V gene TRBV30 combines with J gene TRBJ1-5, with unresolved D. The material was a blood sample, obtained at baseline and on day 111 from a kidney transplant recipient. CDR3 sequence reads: CAWLIKHCQPQHF. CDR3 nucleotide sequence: TGTGCCTGGCTAATAAAGCACTGTCAGCCCCAGCATTTT. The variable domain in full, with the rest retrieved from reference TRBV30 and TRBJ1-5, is SQTIHQWPATLVQPVGSPLSLECTVEGTSNPNLYWYRQAAGRGLQLLFYSVGIGQISSEVPQNLSASRPQDRQFILSSKKLLLSDSGFYLCAWLIKHCQPQHFGDGTRLSIL.